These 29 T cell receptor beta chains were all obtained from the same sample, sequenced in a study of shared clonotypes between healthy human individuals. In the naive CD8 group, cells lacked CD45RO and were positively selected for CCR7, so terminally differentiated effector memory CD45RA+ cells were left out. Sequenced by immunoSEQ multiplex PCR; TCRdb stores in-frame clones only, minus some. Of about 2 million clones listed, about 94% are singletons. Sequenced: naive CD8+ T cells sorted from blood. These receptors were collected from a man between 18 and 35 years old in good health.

Here the CDR3 DNA reads TGCGCCAGCCGGGAGATCGCGGGGGGGTATAATGAGCAGTTCTTC. It yields the protein CASREIAGGYNEQFF. The chain recombines TRBV4-1 with TRBJ2-1; 9 bases map to TRBD2. V lost 8 bases to trimming and J lost 7 bases; unmatched junction nucleotides: 12. Germline assignment: CDR1 MGHRA and CDR2 YSYEKL. The CDR3 runs 15 residues.

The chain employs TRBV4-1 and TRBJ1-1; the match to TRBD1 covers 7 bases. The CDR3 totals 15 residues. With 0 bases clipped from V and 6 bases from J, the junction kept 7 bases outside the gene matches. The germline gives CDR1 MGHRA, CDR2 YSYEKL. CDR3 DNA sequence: TGCGCCAGCAGCCAAGATGACAGGGAGATCGCTGAAGCTTTCTTT. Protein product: CASSQDDREIAEAFF.

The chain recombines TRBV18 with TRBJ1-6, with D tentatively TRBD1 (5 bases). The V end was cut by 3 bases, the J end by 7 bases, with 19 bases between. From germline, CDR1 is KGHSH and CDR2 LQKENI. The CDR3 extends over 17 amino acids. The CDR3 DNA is TGTGCCAGCTCACCTTCGGGACCCAAAGAGCCCAATTCACCCCTCCACTTT. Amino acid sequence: CASSPSGPKEPNSPLHF. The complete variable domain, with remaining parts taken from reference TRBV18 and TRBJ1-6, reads NAGVMQNPRHLVRRRGQEARLRCSPMKGHSHVYWYRQLPEEGLKFMVYLQKENIIDESGMPKERFSAEFPKEGPSILRIQQVVRGDSAAYFCASSPSGPKEPNSPLHFGNGTRLTVT.

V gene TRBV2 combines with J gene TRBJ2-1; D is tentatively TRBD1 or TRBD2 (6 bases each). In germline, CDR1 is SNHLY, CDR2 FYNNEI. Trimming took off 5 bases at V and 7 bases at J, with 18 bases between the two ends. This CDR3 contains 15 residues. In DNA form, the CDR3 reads TGTGCCAGCAGTTGGCGGGGCCCCGACAGGAATGAGCAGTTCTTC. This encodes CASSWRGPDRNEQFF.

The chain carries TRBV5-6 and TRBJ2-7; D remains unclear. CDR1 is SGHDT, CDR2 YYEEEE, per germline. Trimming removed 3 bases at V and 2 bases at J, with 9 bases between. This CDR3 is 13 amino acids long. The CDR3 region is CASSSARPYEQYF. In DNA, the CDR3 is TGTGCCAGCAGCTCGGCCAGACCCTACGAGCAGTACTTC.

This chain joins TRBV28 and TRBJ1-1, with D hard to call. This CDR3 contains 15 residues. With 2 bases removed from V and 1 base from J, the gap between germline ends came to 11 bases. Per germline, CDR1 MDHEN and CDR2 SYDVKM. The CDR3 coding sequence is TGTGCCAGCAGTTTAGTCCCTTTGTCGAACACTGAAGCTTTCTTT. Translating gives CASSLVPLSNTEAFF.

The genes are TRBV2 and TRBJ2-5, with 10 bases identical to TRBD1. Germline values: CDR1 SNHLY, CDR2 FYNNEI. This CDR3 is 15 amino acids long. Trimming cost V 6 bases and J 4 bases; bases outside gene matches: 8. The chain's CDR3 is CASRPGTGVVETQYF. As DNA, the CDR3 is TGTGCCAGCAGACCCGGGACAGGGGTAGTAGAGACCCAGTACTTC.

CDR3 in DNA: TGTGCCACGCTCTTTATGGGAGAGCAGTACTTC. As protein: CATLFMGEQYF. The V gene is TRBV10-3, the J gene TRBJ2-7; unclear D gene. The germline V gene encodes CDR1 ENHRY and CDR2 SYGVKD. There are 11 residues in the CDR3. V was trimmed by 10 bases and J by 7 bases, leaving 14 bases between them.

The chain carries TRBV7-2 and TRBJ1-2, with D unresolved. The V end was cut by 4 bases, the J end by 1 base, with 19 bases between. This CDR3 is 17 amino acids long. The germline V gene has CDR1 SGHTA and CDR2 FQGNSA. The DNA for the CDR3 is TGTGCCAGCAGCTCACCGCAGCGCGTGGGAGGTAACTATGGCTACACCTTC. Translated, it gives CASSSPQRVGGNYGYTF.

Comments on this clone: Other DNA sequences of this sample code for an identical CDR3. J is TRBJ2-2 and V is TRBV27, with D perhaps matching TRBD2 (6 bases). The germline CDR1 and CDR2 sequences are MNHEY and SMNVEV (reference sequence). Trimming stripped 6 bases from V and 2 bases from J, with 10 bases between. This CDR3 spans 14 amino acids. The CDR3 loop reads CASSSGLNTGELFF. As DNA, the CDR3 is TGTGCCAGCAGCTCGGGACTCAACACCGGGGAGCTGTTTTTT.

CDR3: CASSSEYRVLDNTEAFF. The CDR3 DNA sequence: TGTGCCAGCAGTTCCGAATACAGGGTGTTGGATAACACTGAAGCTTTCTTT. The J gene is TRBJ1-1, the V gene TRBV28; D is perhaps TRBD1 (6 bases). The CDR3 covers 17 residues. CDR1 and CDR2 (germline): MDHEN, SYDVKM. Deletions cut 4 bases from V and 2 bases from J, with 20 bases between.

The CDR3 sequence is CASSLAGGLESYNEQFF. The CDR3 bases are TGCGCCAGCAGCCTAGCGGGGGGGCTAGAATCCTACAATGAGCAGTTCTTC. The chain couples TRBV4-1 to TRBJ2-1, with TRBD2 matching 11 bases. CDR1 is MGHRA, CDR2 YSYEKL, per germline. The CDR3 length is 17 residues. V trimming: 4 bases; J trimming: 1 base; junction bases outside the gene matches: 6.

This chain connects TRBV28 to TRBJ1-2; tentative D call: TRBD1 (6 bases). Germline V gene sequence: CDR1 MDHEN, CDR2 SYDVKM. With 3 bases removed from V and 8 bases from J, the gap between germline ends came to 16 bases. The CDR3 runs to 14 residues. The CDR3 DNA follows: TGTGCCAGCAGTTTCCCGGTGGGGGCGCAGGGCTACACCTTC. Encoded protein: CASSFPVGAQGYTF.

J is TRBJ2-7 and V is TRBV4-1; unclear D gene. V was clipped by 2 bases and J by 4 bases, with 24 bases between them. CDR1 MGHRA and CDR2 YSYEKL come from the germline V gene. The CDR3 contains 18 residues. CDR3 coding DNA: TGCGCCAGCAGCCAAATTCTTAGCCGGGCAGGTCTCCAGTACGAGCAGTACTTC. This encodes CASSQILSRAGLQYEQYF.

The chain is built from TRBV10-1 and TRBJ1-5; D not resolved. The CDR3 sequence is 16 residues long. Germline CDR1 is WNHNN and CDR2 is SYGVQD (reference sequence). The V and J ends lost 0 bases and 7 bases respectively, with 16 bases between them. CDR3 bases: TGCGCCAGCAGTGAGTCTTTTACGGAGAAAGGGCAGCCCCAGCATTTT. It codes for CASSESFTEKGQPQHF.

In DNA, the CDR3 is TGTGCCCCCGGAGGGGGGGGCGAGACCCAGTACTTC. It translates to CAPGGGGETQYF. The chain combines TRBV2 with TRBJ2-5, with D possibly matching TRBD2 (7 bases). There are 12 residues in the CDR3. Germline-derived CDR1 and CDR2 are SNHLY and FYNNEI. V was shortened by 11 bases and J by 5 bases, with 15 bases between the two germline ends.

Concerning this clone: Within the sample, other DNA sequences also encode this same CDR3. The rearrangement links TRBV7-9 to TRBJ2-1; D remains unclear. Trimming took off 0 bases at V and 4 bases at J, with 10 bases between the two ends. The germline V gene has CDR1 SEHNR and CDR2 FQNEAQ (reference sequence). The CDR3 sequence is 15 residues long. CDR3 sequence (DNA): TGTGCCAGCAGCTTAGCTGGAGTCGGATACAATGAGCAGTTCTTC. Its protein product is CASSLAGVGYNEQFF.

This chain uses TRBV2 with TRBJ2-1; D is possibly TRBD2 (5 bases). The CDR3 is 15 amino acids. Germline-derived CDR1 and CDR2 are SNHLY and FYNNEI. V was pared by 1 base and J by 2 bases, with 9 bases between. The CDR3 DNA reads TGTGCCAGCAGTGAAGAGGGAGCCACCTACAATGAGCAGTTCTTC. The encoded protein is CASSEEGATYNEQFF.

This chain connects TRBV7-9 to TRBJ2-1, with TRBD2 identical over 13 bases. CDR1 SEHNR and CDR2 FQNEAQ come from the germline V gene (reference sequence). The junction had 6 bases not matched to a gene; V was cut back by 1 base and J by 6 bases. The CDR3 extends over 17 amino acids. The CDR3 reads CASSLVGLAGVSNEQFF. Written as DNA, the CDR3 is TGTGCCAGCAGCTTAGTCGGACTAGCGGGAGTAAGCAATGAGCAGTTCTTC.

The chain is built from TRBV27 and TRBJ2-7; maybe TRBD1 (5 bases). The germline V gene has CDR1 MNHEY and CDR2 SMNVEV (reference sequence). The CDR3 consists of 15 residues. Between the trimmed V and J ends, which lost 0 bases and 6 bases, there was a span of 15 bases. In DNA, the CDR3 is TGTGCCAGCAGTTTATCCCCGGCAGGGATGGGCGAGCAGTACTTC. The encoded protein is CASSLSPAGMGEQYF.

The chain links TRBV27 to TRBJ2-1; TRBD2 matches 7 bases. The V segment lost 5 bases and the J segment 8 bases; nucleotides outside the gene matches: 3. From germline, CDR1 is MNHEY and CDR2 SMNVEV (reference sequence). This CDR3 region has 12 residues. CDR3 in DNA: TGTGCCAGCAGTGAGACTAGCCATGAGCAGTTCTTC. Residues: CASSETSHEQFF.

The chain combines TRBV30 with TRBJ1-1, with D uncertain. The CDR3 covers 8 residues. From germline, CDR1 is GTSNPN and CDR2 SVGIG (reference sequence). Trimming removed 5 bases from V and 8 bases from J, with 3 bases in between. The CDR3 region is CAWGEAFF. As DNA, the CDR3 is TGTGCCTGGGGGGAAGCTTTCTTT.

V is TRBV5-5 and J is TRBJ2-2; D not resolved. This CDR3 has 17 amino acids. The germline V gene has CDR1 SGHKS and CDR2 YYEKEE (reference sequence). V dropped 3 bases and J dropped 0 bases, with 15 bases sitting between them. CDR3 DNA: TGTGCCAGCAGCTGGTGGAACATAGACGCGAACACCGGGGAGCTGTTTTTT. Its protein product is CASSWWNIDANTGELFF.

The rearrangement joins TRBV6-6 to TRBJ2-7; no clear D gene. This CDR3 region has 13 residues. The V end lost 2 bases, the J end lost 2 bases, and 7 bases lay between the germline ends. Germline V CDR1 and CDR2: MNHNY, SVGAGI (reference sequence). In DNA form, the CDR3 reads TGTGCCAGCAGTTACACGGAGCCCTACGAGCAGTACTTC. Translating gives CASSYTEPYEQYF.

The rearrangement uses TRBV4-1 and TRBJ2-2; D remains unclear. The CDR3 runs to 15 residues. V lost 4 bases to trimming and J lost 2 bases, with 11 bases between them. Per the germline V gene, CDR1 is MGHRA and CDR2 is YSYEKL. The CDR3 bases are TGCGCCAGCAGCCCTCCTTGGGGAAACACCGGGGAGCTGTTTTTT. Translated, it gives CASSPPWGNTGELFF.

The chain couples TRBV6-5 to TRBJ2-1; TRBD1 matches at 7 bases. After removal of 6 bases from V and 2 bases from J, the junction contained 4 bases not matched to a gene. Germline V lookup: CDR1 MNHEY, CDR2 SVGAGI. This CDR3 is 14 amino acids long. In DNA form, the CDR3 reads TGTGCCAGCAGCCGACAGGGCACCTACAATGAGCAGTTCTTC. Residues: CASSRQGTYNEQFF.

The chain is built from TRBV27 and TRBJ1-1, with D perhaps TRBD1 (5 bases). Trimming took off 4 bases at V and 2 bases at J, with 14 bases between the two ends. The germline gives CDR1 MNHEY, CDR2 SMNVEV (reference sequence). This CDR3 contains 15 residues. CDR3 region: CASSSIPDRNTEAFF. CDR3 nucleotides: TGTGCCAGCAGTTCAATCCCTGACAGAAACACTGAAGCTTTCTTT.

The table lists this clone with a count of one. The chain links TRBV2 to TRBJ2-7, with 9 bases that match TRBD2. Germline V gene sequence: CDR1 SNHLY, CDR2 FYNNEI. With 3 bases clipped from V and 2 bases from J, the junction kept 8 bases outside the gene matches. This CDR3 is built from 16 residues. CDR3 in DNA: TGTGCCAGCAGTGAGAGTTTTCTAGCGGGGACCTACGAGCAGTACTTC. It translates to CASSESFLAGTYEQYF. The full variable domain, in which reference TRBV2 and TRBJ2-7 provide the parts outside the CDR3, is EPEVTQTPSHQVTQMGQEVILRCVPISNHLYFYWYRQILGQKVEFLVSFYNNEISEKSEIFDDQFSVERPDGSNFTLKIRSTKLEDSAMYFCASSESFLAGTYEQYFGPGTRLTVT.

CDR3 sequence: CASSSGASGYYEQYF. DNA of the CDR3: TGTGCCAGCAGCTCAGGGGCTTCGGGGTACTACGAGCAGTACTTC. V gene TRBV7-9 combines with J gene TRBJ2-7, with D possibly being TRBD1 (6 bases). CDR3 length: 15 amino acids. Germline V gene lookup returns CDR1 SEHNR and CDR2 FQNEAQ (reference sequence). V shed 4 bases and J shed 3 bases, with 16 bases lying between them.